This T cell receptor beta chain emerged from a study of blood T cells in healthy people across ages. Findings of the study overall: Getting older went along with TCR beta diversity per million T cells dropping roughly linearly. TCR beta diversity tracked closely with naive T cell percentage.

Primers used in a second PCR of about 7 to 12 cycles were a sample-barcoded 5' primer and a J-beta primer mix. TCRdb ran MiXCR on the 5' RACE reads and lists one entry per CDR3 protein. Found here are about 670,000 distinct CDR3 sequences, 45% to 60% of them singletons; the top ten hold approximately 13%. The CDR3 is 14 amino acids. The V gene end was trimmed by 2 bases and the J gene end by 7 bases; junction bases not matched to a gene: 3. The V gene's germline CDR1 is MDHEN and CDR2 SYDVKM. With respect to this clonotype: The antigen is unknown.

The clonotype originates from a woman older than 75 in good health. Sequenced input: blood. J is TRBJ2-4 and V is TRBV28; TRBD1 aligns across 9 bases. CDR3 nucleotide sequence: TGTGCCAGCAGTTTAGTGGGACAGGGCAACATTCAGTACTTC. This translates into CASSLVGQGNIQYF.